These 18 T cell receptor beta chains were all obtained from the same sample, sequenced in a study of blood T cell repertoires in COVID-19 (dated by TCRdb to about 2020). The protocol used for the library was the immunoSEQ multiplex PCR assay. TCRdb took over this immuneACCESS table, retaining in-frame rearrangements with V and J assigned. Such tables are incomplete; in checked studies, under half of the missing clones stem from an unresolved V gene, and the remainder is unexplained. This sample lists some 140,000 clones; approximately 80% were detected once. Together, the top ten hold 12% of the sample. What was sequenced was peripheral blood. These receptors all come from a woman aged 55-75 years with COVID-19, enrolled during active disease.

The genes are TRBV4-1 and TRBJ1-1, with TRBD1 matching over 7 bases. V dropped 2 bases and J dropped 3; count of bases not matched to a gene: 6. In germline, CDR1 is MGHRA, CDR2 YSYEKL. This CDR3 spans 15 amino acids. The CDR3 loop reads CASSQPFTGDTEAFF. The CDR3 DNA reads as TGCGCCAGCAGCCAACCTTTTACAGGGGACACTGAAGCTTTCTTT.

This rearrangement joins TRBV29-1 to TRBJ1-1; weak D call: TRBD1 (6 bases). V lost 7 bases and J 1 base, leaving 13 bases between the germline ends. Germline assignment: CDR1 SQVTM and CDR2 ANQGSEA. The length of the CDR3 is 13 residues. This CDR3 is CSATETGNTEAFF. CDR3 nucleotide sequence: TGCAGCGCAACAGAGACAGGGAACACTGAAGCTTTCTTT.

The V call is TRBV18, the J call TRBJ2-1; D perhaps matches TRBD1 (5 bases). V was pared by 3 bases and J by 3 bases, with 9 bases between. Germline assignment: CDR1 KGHSH and CDR2 LQKENI. The CDR3 loop spans 14 amino acids. CDR3 protein: CASSPDTHYNEQFF. CDR3 coding DNA: TGTGCCAGCTCACCGGACACACACTACAATGAGCAGTTCTTC.

The V call is TRBV27, the J call TRBJ1-5; 8 positions match TRBD1. Trimming removed 6 bases from V and 3 bases from J; junction bases left unmatched: 4. Per germline, CDR1 MNHEY and CDR2 SMNVEV (reference sequence). This CDR3 is 14 amino acids long. CDR3 sequence: CASSGTGYNQPQHF. CDR3 bases: TGTGCCAGCAGCGGGACAGGATACAATCAGCCCCAGCATTTT.

The DNA of the CDR3 is TGTGCCAGCAGCTTATCCGGGACTAGCGGGCACAATGAGCAGTTCTTC. As protein: CASSLSGTSGHNEQFF. J is TRBJ2-1 and V is TRBV11-3; 12 nucleotides line up with TRBD2. This CDR3 spans 16 amino acids. Per the germline V gene, CDR1 is SGHNT and CDR2 is YENEEA. V lost 2 bases and J lost 5; bases outside the gene matches: 4.

The gene calls are TRBV21-1 and TRBJ2-5; TRBD2, as called in the table, went unchecked against the DNA. TRBV21-1 is a recognized pseudogene. This CDR3 region has 15 residues. This chain's CDR3 is CASSKEGSAGETQYF. Written as DNA, the CDR3 is TGTGCCAGCAGCAAGGAGGGCTCAGCCGGGGAGACCCAGTACTTC.

J is TRBJ1-5 and V is TRBV6-5; D might be TRBD1 (6 bases). In germline, CDR1 is MNHEY, CDR2 SVGAGI. The CDR3 sequence is 15 residues long. Between the trimmed V and J ends, which lost 7 bases and 6 bases, there was a span of 19 bases. The CDR3 sequence is CASISMGGARQPQHF. In DNA, the CDR3 is TGTGCCAGCATCTCGATGGGGGGGGCGCGTCAGCCCCAGCATTTT.

The CDR3: CASLPGTGAVNYGYTF. The CDR3 region has the DNA TGCGCCAGCCTTCCCGGGACAGGGGCGGTAAACTATGGCTACACCTTC. V is TRBV5-1 and J is TRBJ1-2; 10 bases agree with TRBD1. From germline, CDR1 is SGHRS and CDR2 YFSETQ. The V segment lost 7 bases and the J segment 2 bases; nucleotides outside the gene matches: 11. The CDR3 extends over 16 amino acids.

This clone has a single count. The chain has TRBV10-1 and TRBJ1-2; the D gene is possibly TRBD1 (6 bases). Trimming stripped 2 bases from V and 2 bases from J, with 9 bases between. CDR3 length: 14 residues. Germline V gene sequence: CDR1 WNHNN, CDR2 SYGVQD (reference sequence). As DNA, the CDR3 is TGCGCCAGCAGTGAGACAGGGAAAAACTATGGCTACACCTTC. Amino acid sequence: CASSETGKNYGYTF.

J is TRBJ1-3 and V is TRBV18; D possibly corresponds to TRBD1 (6 bases). V was pared by 3 bases and J by 4 bases, with 10 bases between. Per germline, CDR1 KGHSH and CDR2 LQKENI. The CDR3 consists of 14 residues. CDR3 sequence: CASSPTGPGNTIYF. The CDR3 region has the DNA TGTGCCAGCTCACCGACAGGCCCGGGAAACACCATATATTTT. The full variable domain, its missing parts supplied by reference TRBV18 and TRBJ1-3, is NAGVMQNPRHLVRRRGQEARLRCSPMKGHSHVYWYRQLPEEGLKFMVYLQKENIIDESGMPKERFSAEFPKEGPSILRIQQVVRGDSAAYFCASSPTGPGNTIYFGEGSWLTVV.

The chain links TRBV5-8 to TRBJ1-4; TRBD1 is a possible D gene (6 bases). V lost 1 base and J lost 7, with 14 bases in between. Per the germline V gene, CDR1 is SGHTS and CDR2 is YDEGEE. The CDR3 has 15 amino acids. DNA for the CDR3: TGTGCCAGCAGCTTGAAGAAACAGGGCGGTGAAAAACTGTTTTTT. Amino acid sequence: CASSLKKQGGEKLFF.

The rearrangement uses TRBV25-1 and TRBJ2-5; weak D call: TRBD1 (6 bases). CDR3 length: 12 amino acids. Germline CDR1 reads MGHDK; CDR2 reads SYGVNS. Trimming stripped 8 bases from V and 10 bases from J, with 17 bases between. CDR3 sequence (DNA): TGTGCCAGCCCTACAGGGAAAGAGGTCCAGTACTTC. It yields the protein CASPTGKEVQYF.

The chain recombines TRBV5-4 with TRBJ2-1; 12 bases are a match to TRBD2. The junction had 22 bases not matched to a gene; V was cut back by 9 bases and J by 12 bases. There are 17 residues in the CDR3. In germline, CDR1 is SGHNT, CDR2 YYREEE (reference sequence). This CDR3 reads CATSVTSGGRSTMRQFF. The CDR3 DNA sequence: TGTGCCACGTCGGTGACTAGCGGGGGCCGCTCGACAATGAGGCAGTTCTTC. Drawing the rest from reference TRBV5-4 and TRBJ2-1, the complete variable domain is ETGVTQSPTHLIKTRGQQVTLRCSSQSGHNTVSWYQQALGQGPQFIFQYYREEENGRGNFPPRFSGLQFPNYSSELNVNALELDDSALYLCATSVTSGGRSTMRQFFGPGTRLTVL.

This clone was counted between two and nine times. This rearrangement joins TRBV10-3 to TRBJ1-5; no reliable D call. This CDR3 comprises 13 residues. Germline V gene data show CDR1 as ENHRY and CDR2 as SYGVKD. V was pared by 6 bases and J by 5 bases, with 11 bases between. This CDR3 is CAISLEKDQPQHF. The CDR3 region has the DNA TGTGCCATCAGCCTAGAGAAGGATCAGCCCCAGCATTTT.

This rearrangement joins TRBV19 to TRBJ2-1, with 14 bases identical to TRBD2. Germline values: CDR1 LNHDA, CDR2 SQIVND (reference sequence). The V and J ends lost 7 bases and 6 bases, in that order; junction bases with no gene match: 5. This CDR3 comprises 15 residues. CDR3 sequence (DNA): TGTGCCAGTAAGCGACTAGCGGGAGGGTCCAATGAGCAGTTCTTC. Its translation is CASKRLAGGSNEQFF.

The rearrangement links TRBV4-1 to TRBJ1-1; 8 nucleotides agree with TRBD1. The J segment lost 5 bases and the V segment lost 3 bases, leaving 11 bases of the junction unmatched. This CDR3 is 16 amino acids long. The germline gives CDR1 MGHRA, CDR2 YSYEKL. The CDR3 DNA follows: TGCGCCAGCAGCCAGGGGACAGGAGGGGGGGAAACTGAAGCTTTCTTT. Translation gives CASSQGTGGGETEAFF.

Concerning this clone itself: The sample has other DNA sequences that encode this CDR3 too. The chain links TRBV9 to TRBJ1-1, with D perhaps matching TRBD1 (6 bases). Deletions cut 4 bases from V and 4 bases from J, with 8 bases between. This CDR3 is 12 amino acids long. Germline loops: CDR1 SGDLS, CDR2 YYNGEE. Written as DNA, the CDR3 is TGTGCCAGCAGCCGAGGGGGCACTGAAGCTTTCTTT. Its protein product is CASSRGGTEAFF.

The chain recombines TRBV7-3 with TRBJ2-7; a possible D gene is TRBD2 (6 bases). The CDR3 contains 13 residues. V lost 2 bases to trimming and J lost 7 bases, with 12 bases between them. CDR1 and CDR2 from the germline V gene are SGHTA and FQGTGA. The CDR3 is CASSLVAEGEQYF. In DNA, the CDR3 is TGTGCCAGCAGCTTAGTGGCGGAGGGAGAGCAGTACTTC.